The source of this T cell receptor (beta chain) is a study of T cell responses to AZD1222 COVID-19 vaccine. CDR1 is SGHDN, CDR2 FVKESK, per germline. The V and J ends lost 4 bases and 6 bases respectively, with 18 bases between them. This CDR3 contains 15 residues. Remarks on this clone: The antigen remains undetermined.

Assay: immunoSEQ multiplex PCR; the TCRdb copy retains only in-frame clones and omits some. Of over 95,000 clones in the sample, roughly 89% were seen once. Study-wide findings and caveats: Spike-specific TCR breadth and depth went up after people got two AZD1222 doses.

This chain uses TRBV14 with TRBJ1-2, with D unresolved. The specimen was peripheral blood, collected on day 0 of AZD1222 vaccination. The TCR was taken from an adult in good health. The CDR3 region has the DNA TGTGCCAGCAGCCGAGCGCGTGTGGGAATAAATGGCTACACCTTC. Translation: CASSRARVGINGYTF.